One and the same sample provided the 27 T cell receptor beta chains below, sequenced in a study of shared clonotypes between healthy human individuals. Sequencing used immunoSEQ multiplex PCR; TCRdb keeps in-frame clones, though not all of them. Of 1.4 million to 1.5 million clones in the sample, around 97% were seen once. Material: naive CD4+ T cells sorted from blood. Subset in this sample: CD45RA+ positively selected. These receptors all come from a man in his thirties or forties in good health.

The chain joins TRBV9 to TRBJ2-7, with D perhaps TRBD2 (7 bases). The CDR3 is 16 residues long. Trimming took off 2 bases at V and 4 bases at J, with 19 bases between the two ends. Germline V gene data show CDR1 as SGDLS and CDR2 as YYNGEE. CDR3 residues: CASSVGFLAGAYEQYF. CDR3 nucleotides: TGTGCCAGCAGCGTGGGATTCCTGGCGGGGGCATACGAGCAGTACTTC.

This chain links TRBV14 with TRBJ1-1, with TRBD1 identical over 8 bases. Trimming cost V 5 bases and J 9 bases; bases outside gene matches: 14. The CDR3 length is 15 residues. CDR1 and CDR2 (germline): SGHDN, FVKESK. This chain's CDR3 is CASSSRAGGWLQAFF. Written as DNA, the CDR3 is TGTGCCAGCAGCTCGAGAGCAGGGGGCTGGTTACAAGCTTTCTTT. Complete variable domain (other parts from reference TRBV14 and TRBJ1-1): EAGVTQFPSHSVIEKGQTVTLRCDPISGHDNLYWYRRVMGKEIKFLLHFVKESKQDESGMPNNRFLAERTGGTYSTLKVQPAELEDSGVYFCASSSRAGGWLQAFFGQGTRLTVV.

The chain carries TRBV5-1 and TRBJ1-2, with D maybe TRBD1 (6 bases). Germline CDR1 reads SGHRS; CDR2 reads YFSETQ. This CDR3 is 14 amino acids long. The V end was cut by 1 base, the J end by 7 bases, with 14 bases between. For the CDR3, the DNA is TGCGCCAGCAGCTTGACAGGGCCCATGGGTGGCTACACCTTC. Its translation: CASSLTGPMGGYTF.

The chain uses TRBV2 and TRBJ1-5; 8 bases match TRBD1. The CDR3 totals 15 residues. V trimming: 4 bases; J trimming: 3 bases; junction bases outside the gene matches: 5. Germline assignment: CDR1 SNHLY and CDR2 FYNNEI. This CDR3 is CASSVQGADNQPQHF. CDR3 nucleotide sequence: TGTGCCAGCAGTGTCCAGGGGGCGGACAATCAGCCCCAGCATTTT.

This clone has just one count. The chain carries TRBV6-1 and TRBJ1-2; TRBD1 is a possible D gene (6 bases). Germline-derived CDR1 and CDR2 are MNHNS and SASEGT. There are 13 residues in the CDR3. Between the trimmed V and J ends, which lost 5 bases and 4 bases, there was a span of 11 bases. The CDR3 DNA follows: TGTGCCAGCAGTCTTGGACAGTTCTATGGCTACACCTTC. It specifies CASSLGQFYGYTF.

The J gene is TRBJ2-7, the V gene TRBV15; D ambiguous. V lost 1 base to trimming and J lost 3 bases, with 13 bases between them. This CDR3 region has 15 residues. Germline V gene data show CDR1 as LNHNV and CDR2 as YYDKDF (reference sequence). The CDR3 here is CATSRAPAVLYEQYF. CDR3 in DNA: TGTGCCACCAGCAGAGCACCGGCAGTTCTCTACGAGCAGTACTTC.

J is TRBJ2-1 and V is TRBV29-1, with D maybe TRBD2 (5 bases). V was clipped by 3 bases and J by 9 bases, with 9 bases between them. The CDR3 totals 11 residues. Per germline, CDR1 SQVTM and CDR2 ANQGSEA. In nucleotides, the CDR3 is TGCAGCGTTGAGGGAGTGGTTGAGCAGTTCTTC. Protein: CSVEGVVEQFF.

The chain is built from TRBV7-9 and TRBJ2-7; no clear D. This CDR3 is built from 12 residues. Germline CDR1 and CDR2: SEHNR and FQNEAQ (reference sequence). V was pared by 5 bases and J by 3 bases, with 8 bases between. The CDR3 nucleotides read TGTGCCAGCAGCGCCCATAGCTACGAGCAGTACTTC. This sequence encodes CASSAHSYEQYF.

The rearrangement joins TRBV11-2 to TRBJ2-5; D not certain. Germline V gene sequence: CDR1 SGHAT, CDR2 FQNNGV. Trimming shortened V by 4 bases and J by 5 bases, and 14 bases separated the two germline ends. The CDR3 contains 14 residues. This CDR3 is CASSSKLSIETQYF. The CDR3 nucleotides are TGTGCCAGCAGCTCGAAGTTATCGATCGAGACCCAGTACTTC.

This clone was observed a single time. The chain recombines TRBV7-7 with TRBJ2-7, with 13 bases aligning to TRBD2. The ends lost 5 bases at V and 3 bases at J; junction bases unmatched: 4. The germline gives CDR1 SSHAT, CDR2 FNYEAQ (reference sequence). The CDR3 runs 15 residues. This chain's CDR3 is CASSLGLAGDYEQYF. The CDR3 nucleotides are TGTGCCAGCAGCCTCGGACTAGCGGGAGACTACGAGCAGTACTTC.

The rearrangement uses TRBV28 and TRBJ1-1; unclear D gene. The V end lost 8 bases, the J end lost 4 bases, and 8 bases lay between the germline ends. The length of the CDR3 is 11 residues. Germline CDR1 and CDR2: MDHEN and SYDVKM. CDR3 in amino acids: CASSGFTEAFF. The CDR3 DNA reads as TGTGCCAGCTCGGGGTTCACTGAAGCTTTCTTT.

The rearrangement joins TRBV5-4 to TRBJ1-1; TRBD1 aligns across 9 bases. Germline assignment: CDR1 SGHNT and CDR2 YYREEE (reference sequence). The trim removed 5 bases at V and 0 bases at J, leaving 2 bases unmatched. This CDR3 is built from 14 residues. The DNA of the CDR3 is TGTGCCAGCAGGGGGACAGGGATGAACACTGAAGCTTTCTTT. Protein sequence: CASRGTGMNTEAFF.

The chain carries TRBV2 and TRBJ2-1, with 9 positions matching TRBD2. The CDR3 covers 13 residues. Trimming took 7 bases from V and 6 from J; bases not matched to a gene: 4. Germline CDR1 SNHLY, CDR2 FYNNEI. The CDR3 region is CASNRGGGNEQFF. CDR3 nucleotides: TGTGCCAGCAACCGCGGGGGGGGCAATGAGCAGTTCTTC.

This clone occurred a few times. V usage is TRBV28 and J usage is TRBJ1-5, with D possibly matching TRBD1 (5 bases). Per germline, CDR1 MDHEN and CDR2 SYDVKM. The V gene lost 3 bases and the J gene lost 1 base, with 13 bases spanning the gap. The CDR3 spans 16 residues. The CDR3 DNA follows: TGTGCCAGCAGTTTGACTAGGGGAGGGAGCAATCAGCCCCAGCATTTT. This sequence encodes CASSLTRGGSNQPQHF.

This chain connects TRBV25-1 to TRBJ2-5, with no clear D. Germline CDR1 MGHDK, CDR2 SYGVNS. Trimming stripped 4 bases from V and 1 base from J, with 16 bases between. This CDR3 region has 16 residues. This CDR3 reads CASSGMRRRCQETQYF. Here the CDR3 DNA reads TGTGCCAGCAGTGGAATGAGGCGTAGGTGCCAAGAGACCCAGTACTTC.

This chain joins TRBV28 and TRBJ2-7, with 12 bases that match TRBD2. Trimming cost V 4 bases and J 5 bases; bases outside gene matches: 6. From germline, CDR1 is MDHEN and CDR2 SYDVKM. CDR3 length: 15 amino acids. CDR3 DNA: TGTGCCAGCAGTTCGCGGACTAGCGGGAACAACGAGCAGTACTTC. Protein product: CASSSRTSGNNEQYF.

The V gene is TRBV6-6, the J gene TRBJ2-3, with TRBD2 matching over 8 bases. This CDR3 contains 15 residues. CDR1 MNHNY and CDR2 SVGAGI come from the germline V gene (reference sequence). The ends lost 2 bases at V and 1 base at J; junction bases unmatched: 2. The chain's CDR3 is CASSYLSGGTDTQYF. Here the CDR3 DNA reads TGTGCCAGCAGTTACCTTAGCGGGGGCACAGATACGCAGTATTTT.

The rearrangement uses TRBV5-1 and TRBJ1-1; 8 bases align to TRBD1. The V and J ends lost 3 bases and 7 bases, in that order; junction bases with no gene match: 8. Germline V gene data show CDR1 as SGHRS and CDR2 as YFSETQ. The CDR3 runs to 14 residues. The CDR3 DNA is TGCGCCAGCAGCTCCAGGGGGCGAACGATTGAAGCTTTCTTT. Its protein product is CASSSRGRTIEAFF.

The V call is TRBV28, the J call TRBJ1-5, with 7 bases fitting TRBD1. Germline CDR1 MDHEN, CDR2 SYDVKM. The CDR3 has 14 amino acids. The V and J ends lost 6 bases and 3 bases, in that order; junction bases with no gene match: 5. The CDR3 region has the DNA TGTGCCAGCAGGTCGGGACAGTACAATCAGCCCCAGCATTTT. It yields the protein CASRSGQYNQPQHF.

The CDR3 sequence: CASSLGSGSSYEQYF. CDR3 bases: TGTGCCAGCAGCTTAGGGAGCGGGAGTTCCTACGAGCAGTACTTC. This chain uses TRBV11-3 with TRBJ2-7; TRBD2 agrees at 8 bases. CDR3 length: 15 residues. The ends lost 1 base at V and 1 base at J; junction bases unmatched: 3. The germline V gene has CDR1 SGHNT and CDR2 YENEEA.

The V call is TRBV27, the J call TRBJ2-7, with D unclear. The CDR3 is 12 residues long. V gave up 0 bases and J gave up 5 bases, with 5 bases separating them. The germline V gene encodes CDR1 MNHEY and CDR2 SMNVEV (reference sequence). In nucleotides, the CDR3 is TGTGCCAGCAGTTTATCGGGGAACGAGCAGTACTTC. This encodes CASSLSGNEQYF.

In regard to this clone: Other DNA sequences from this sample encode an identical CDR3 as well. The chain carries TRBV6-1 and TRBJ2-7, with 7 bases lining up with TRBD1. The J segment lost 1 base and the V segment lost 7 bases, leaving 1 base of the junction unmatched. The CDR3 has 12 amino acids. Germline CDR1 reads MNHNS; CDR2 reads SASEGT. DNA of the CDR3: TGTGCCAGCACACAGGGGTCCTACGAGCAGTACTTC. This encodes CASTQGSYEQYF.

This clone was detected only once. The chain employs TRBV11-2 and TRBJ1-4, with no clear D. Trimming took 5 bases from V and 8 from J, leaving 9 bases between them. Germline values: CDR1 SGHAT, CDR2 FQNNGV. The CDR3 spans 12 residues. The CDR3 nucleotides are TGTGCCAGCAGCCCCTATGGGGAAAAACTGTTTTTT. Its translation is CASSPYGEKLFF.

The chain carries TRBV5-1 and TRBJ1-1; 9 nucleotides align to TRBD1. The CDR3 length is 15 residues. Germline V CDR1 and CDR2: SGHRS, YFSETQ. Trimming removed 4 bases from V and 5 bases from J; junction bases left unmatched: 9. This CDR3 is CASSARTGAGTEAFF. CDR3 coding DNA: TGCGCCAGCAGCGCACGGACAGGGGCAGGGACTGAAGCTTTCTTT.

For this clone: The sample carries other DNA sequences with the same CDR3. The chain uses TRBV28 and TRBJ2-7; 9 bases are a match to TRBD2. This CDR3 region has 13 residues. V gave up 4 bases and J gave up 4 bases; unmatched junction bases: 2. Germline CDR1 and CDR2: MDHEN and SYDVKM. CDR3 bases: TGTGCCAGCAGTTCGCTAGCGGGATACGAGCAGTACTTC. Amino acids: CASSSLAGYEQYF.

J is TRBJ2-3 and V is TRBV29-1; 13 nucleotides match TRBD2. V trimming: 6 bases; J trimming: 0 bases; junction bases outside the gene matches: 3. Germline CDR1 reads SQVTM; CDR2 reads ANQGSEA. CDR3 length: 15 residues. CDR3 sequence (DNA): TGCAGCGTCACGGGACTAGCGGGAAGCACAGATACGCAGTATTTT. Amino acid sequence: CSVTGLAGSTDTQYF.

This clone was picked up a small number of times. This rearrangement joins TRBV28 to TRBJ2-5; D gene uncertain. Germline values: CDR1 MDHEN, CDR2 SYDVKM. V was cut by 6 bases and J by 5 bases, with 10 bases left in between. The CDR3 runs to 12 residues. The CDR3 protein is CASRTLGETQYF. Written as DNA, the CDR3 is TGTGCCAGCAGAACCCTAGGTGAGACCCAGTACTTC.